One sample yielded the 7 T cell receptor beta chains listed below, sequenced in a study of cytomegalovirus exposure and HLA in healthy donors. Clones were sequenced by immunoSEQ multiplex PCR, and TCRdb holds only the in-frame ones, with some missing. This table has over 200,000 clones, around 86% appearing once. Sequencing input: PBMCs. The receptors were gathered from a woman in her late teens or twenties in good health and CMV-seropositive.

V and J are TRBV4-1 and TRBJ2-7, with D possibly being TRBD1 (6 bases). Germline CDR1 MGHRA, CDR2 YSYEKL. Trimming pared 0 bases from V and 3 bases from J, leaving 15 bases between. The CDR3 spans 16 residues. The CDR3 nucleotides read TGCGCCAGCAGCCAAGAGAGTTCGGGCAGGGGCTACGAGCAGTACTTC. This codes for CASSQESSGRGYEQYF.

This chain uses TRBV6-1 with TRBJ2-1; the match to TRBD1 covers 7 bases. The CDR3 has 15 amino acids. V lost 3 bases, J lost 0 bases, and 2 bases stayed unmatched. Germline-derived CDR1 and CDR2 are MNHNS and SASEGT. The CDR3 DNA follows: TGTGCCAGCAGTGACCGGGACAGCTCCTACAATGAGCAGTTCTTC. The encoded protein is CASSDRDSSYNEQFF.

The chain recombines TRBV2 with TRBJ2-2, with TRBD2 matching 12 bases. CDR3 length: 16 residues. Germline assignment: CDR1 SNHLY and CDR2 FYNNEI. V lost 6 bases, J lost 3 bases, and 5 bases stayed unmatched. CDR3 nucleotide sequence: TGTGCCAGCAGCGGTCTAGCGGGAGGGTACACCGGGGAGCTGTTTTTT. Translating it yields CASSGLAGGYTGELFF.

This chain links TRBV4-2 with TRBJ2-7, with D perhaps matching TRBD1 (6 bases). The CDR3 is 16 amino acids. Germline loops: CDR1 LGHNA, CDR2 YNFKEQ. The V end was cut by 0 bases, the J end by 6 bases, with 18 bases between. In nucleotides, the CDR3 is TGTGCCAGCAGCCAAGATCCTTGGACAGCGGTGAGCGAGCAGTACTTC. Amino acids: CASSQDPWTAVSEQYF.

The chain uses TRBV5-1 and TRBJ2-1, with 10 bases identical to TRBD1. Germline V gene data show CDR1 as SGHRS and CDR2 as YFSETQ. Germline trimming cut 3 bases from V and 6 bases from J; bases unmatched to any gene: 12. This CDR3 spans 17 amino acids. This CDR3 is CASSSIPGQGWGNEQFF. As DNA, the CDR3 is TGCGCCAGCAGCTCAATCCCGGGACAGGGGTGGGGCAATGAGCAGTTCTTC.

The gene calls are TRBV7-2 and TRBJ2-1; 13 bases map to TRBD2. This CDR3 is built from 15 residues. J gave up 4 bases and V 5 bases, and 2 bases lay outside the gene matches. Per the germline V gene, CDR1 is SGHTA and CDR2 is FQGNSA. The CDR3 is CASSRTSGSYNEQFF. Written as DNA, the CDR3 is TGTGCCAGCAGCCGGACTAGCGGGAGTTACAATGAGCAGTTCTTC.

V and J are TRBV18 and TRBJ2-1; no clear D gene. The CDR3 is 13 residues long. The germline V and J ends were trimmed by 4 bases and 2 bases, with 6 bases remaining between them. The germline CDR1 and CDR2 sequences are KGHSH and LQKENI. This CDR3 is CASSLLPYNEQFF. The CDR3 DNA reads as TGTGCCAGCTCACTCCTACCCTACAATGAGCAGTTCTTC.